The 14 T cell receptor beta chains below all came from one sample that was sequenced in a study of T cells in women clearing cervical HPV infection. The protocol was immunoSEQ multiplex PCR, while the TCRdb copy is restricted to in-frame clones and leaves out a portion. Here the sample table reports fewer than 35,000 clones. The material sequenced was blood buffy coat. These receptors originate from a woman aged 18 to 69 with a cervical HPV16 infection that either progressed to CIN3+ or cleared (not recorded which).

Concerning this clone: The read falls 3 residues short of the CDR3 end, and the missing part is taken from the germline J gene. The chain recombines TRBV9 with TRBJ2-7; D possibly corresponds to TRBD2 (7 bases). V shed 4 bases and J shed 6 bases, with 23 bases lying between them. Germline V gene lookup returns CDR1 SGDLS and CDR2 YYNGEE. The CDR3 runs to 16 residues. The covered CDR3 bases are TGTGCCAGCAGCCCCGAGGGGGGGCGCTTTTTCGGCGAG. It specifies CASSPEGGRFFGE. The CDR3 as a whole reads CASSPEGGRFFGEQYF.

Concerning this clone: Read data end 3 residues before the CDR3 end; the end is taken from the germline J gene. Other DNA sequences in the sample encode the same CDR3. The chain combines TRBV19 with TRBJ2-7; maybe TRBD2 (5 bases). The CDR3 runs 13 residues. The V gene lost 9 bases and the J gene lost 2 bases, with 14 bases spanning the gap. Germline V lookup: CDR1 LNHDA, CDR2 SQIVND (reference sequence). CDR3 sequence reads: CASGPGSTYEQYF. CDR3 DNA (partial): TGTGCCAGCGGACCGGGGTCAACCTACGAG. Full variable domain (rest looked up from reference TRBV19 and TRBJ2-7): DGGITQSPKYLFRKEGQNVTLSCEQNLNHDAMYWYRQDPGQGLRLIYYSQIVNDFQKGDIAEGYSVSREKKESFPLTVTSAQKNPTAFYLCASGPGSTYEQYFGPGTRLTVT.

Regarding this clone: The read ends 3 residues shy of where the CDR3 ends; the end is completed using the germline J gene. The V and J genes are TRBV20-1 and TRBJ2-5; no clear D gene. CDR1 is DFQATT, CDR2 SNEGSKA, per germline (reference sequence). The V and J ends lost 0 bases and 2 bases respectively, with 7 bases between them. The CDR3 loop spans 13 amino acids. The sequenced part of the CDR3 DNA is TGCAGTGCTAGAGACCGACTGCAAGAGACC. This translates into CSARDRLQET. The full CDR3 sequence reads CSARDRLQETQYF.

In regard to this clone: The read gets to within 3 residues of the CDR3 end, and the germline J gene fills in the rest. The J gene is TRBJ1-2, the V gene TRBV30; D gene uncertain. Trimming left V 0 bases short and J 4 bases short, with 9 bases between. CDR3 size: 13 residues. Germline V lookup: CDR1 GTSNPN, CDR2 SVGIG (reference sequence). The CDR3 sequence: CAWSVTTAYGYTF. The sequenced part of the CDR3 DNA is TGTGCCTGGAGTGTGACAACAGCCTATGGC.

Notes on this clone: The read finishes 3 residues shy of the CDR3 end, and the germline J gene is used to complete it. The J gene is TRBJ2-3, the V gene TRBV2; 9 bases align to TRBD2. V dropped 6 bases and J dropped 2; count of bases not matched to a gene: 6. Germline loops: CDR1 SNHLY, CDR2 FYNNEI. The CDR3 has 15 amino acids. CDR3 DNA, as far as it was read: TGTGCCAGCAGACGGACTAGCGTAAACACAGATACG. Its translation: CASRRTSVNTDT. The whole CDR3 protein is CASRRTSVNTDTQYF.

Concerning this clone: The read terminates 3 residues ahead of where the CDR3 ends, so the germline J gene completes it. This sequence joins TRBV20-1 and TRBJ2-3; 7 bases line up with TRBD1. Germline V lookup: CDR1 DFQATT, CDR2 SNEGSKA (reference sequence). The CDR3 has 13 amino acids. Trimming cost V 5 bases and J 6 bases; bases outside gene matches: 8. The sequenced CDR3 bases are TGCAGTGCTGGAGCAGCGACAGGGGATACG. Protein sequence: CSAGAATGDT. The CDR3 reads in full as CSAGAATGDTQYF.

Comment on this clone: The read terminates 3 residues before the CDR3 end, so the remaining end is supplied by the germline J gene. This sequence joins TRBV28 and TRBJ2-1; 9 bases map to TRBD1. Germline trimming cut 5 bases from V and 1 base from J; bases unmatched to any gene: 3. Germline V CDR1 and CDR2: MDHEN, SYDVKM. The CDR3 contains 15 residues. CDR3 loop: CASSTDRGSYNEQFF. CDR3 DNA, as far as it was read: TGTGCCAGCAGTACGGACAGGGGATCCTACAATGAG.

Turning to this clone: The CDR3 extends 3 residues past the end of the read, so its final part is completed from the germline J gene. V gene TRBV30 combines with J gene TRBJ1-2; 7 bases map to TRBD1. The germline gives CDR1 GTSNPN, CDR2 SVGIG (reference sequence). J lost 7 bases, V lost 0 bases, and 2 bases had no gene match. CDR3 length: 12 amino acids. The CDR3 region is CAWSVGGRGYTF. The CDR3 DNA, read in part, is TGTGCCTGGAGTGTAGGGGGCCGTGGC.

In regard to this clone: The CDR3 is cut off 3 residues early in the read; its end comes from the germline J gene. The chain uses TRBV20-1 and TRBJ2-7; TRBD2 aligns across 10 bases. Trimming at V came to 5 bases and at J to 4 bases, leaving 5 bases not matched to a gene. The CDR3 totals 13 residues. Germline CDR1 is DFQATT and CDR2 is SNEGSKA (reference sequence). The CDR3 loop is CSAPGLASYEQYF. The DNA read from the CDR3 is TGCAGTGCTCCGGGACTAGCGTCATACGAG.

On this clone: The CDR3 end lies 3 residues beyond the end of the read and is filled in from the germline J gene. V usage is TRBV6-2 or TRBV6-3 and J usage is TRBJ2-4, with a tentative D call TRBD1 (6 bases). Germline V CDR1 and CDR2: MNHEY, SVGEGT. This CDR3 contains 13 residues. CDR3: CASSPQGNYGQYF. The CDR3 bases that were read are TGTGCCAGCAGCCCACAGGGAAACTATGGT.

Details on this clone: The CDR3 end is not reached by the read, which stops 3 residues before it; the germline J gene fills it in. The same CDR3 also results from other DNA sequences found in this sample. The V gene is TRBV5-1, the J gene TRBJ2-3, with D tentatively TRBD2 (6 bases). The V end lost 6 bases, the J end lost 4 bases, and 15 bases lay between the germline ends. The CDR3 runs 14 residues. The germline CDR1 and CDR2 sequences are SGHRS and YFSETQ. The covered CDR3 bases are TGCGCCAGCAACCTGCACGGGGGATCAGATACG. Residues: CASNLHGGSDT. The complete CDR3 protein is CASNLHGGSDTQYF.

About this clone: Coverage ceases 3 residues before the CDR3 finishes, and the germline J gene fills in the end. The chain is built from TRBV6-2 or TRBV6-3 and TRBJ2-3; 15 positions match TRBD2. In germline, CDR1 is MNHEY, CDR2 SVGEGT. The CDR3 has 17 amino acids. Partial CDR3 DNA: TGTGCCAGCAGTTCCCGGACTAGCGGGAGGGCCCAGGAGACG. Its protein is CASSSRTSGRAQET. In full, the CDR3 is CASSSRTSGRAQETQYF.

Worth noting for this clone: The CDR3 end falls 3 residues outside the read, so it is completed with the germline J gene. The chain carries TRBV2 and TRBJ1-5; 8 positions agree with TRBD1. V lost 6 bases to trimming and J lost 6 bases; unmatched junction nucleotides: 7. This CDR3 is 14 amino acids long. Germline CDR1 SNHLY, CDR2 FYNNEI. The CDR3 loop is CASSQQGDGQPQHF. CDR3 bases read: TGTGCCAGCAGCCAACAGGGGGATGGTCAGCCC.

Note on this clone: The junction departs from germline at one end; a sequencing error may be responsible. The read comes to an end 3 residues before the CDR3 does, leaving the germline J gene to fill in the end. The chain has TRBV4-2 and TRBJ1-1, with D tentatively TRBD1 (5 bases). Germline CDR1 reads LGHNA; CDR2 reads YNFKEQ. The CDR3 covers 15 residues. The CDR3 here is CASSHIGEGKTEAFF. The DNA read from the CDR3 is TGCGCCAGCAGCCACATTGGGGAGGGGAAGACTGAA.